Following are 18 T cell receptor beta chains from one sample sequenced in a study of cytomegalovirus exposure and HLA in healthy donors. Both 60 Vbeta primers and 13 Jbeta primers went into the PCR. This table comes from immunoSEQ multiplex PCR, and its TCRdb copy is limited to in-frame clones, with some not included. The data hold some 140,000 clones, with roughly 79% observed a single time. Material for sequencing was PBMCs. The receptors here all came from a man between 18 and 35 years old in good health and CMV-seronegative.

The CDR3 sequence: CASSLLVAGGANEQFF. The CDR3 nucleotides read TGTGCCAGCAGCTTACTTGTAGCGGGGGGGGCCAATGAGCAGTTCTTC. The chain combines TRBV7-3 with TRBJ2-1, with TRBD2 matching over 11 bases. This CDR3 region has 16 residues. Unmatched junction bases numbered 6, after V lost 2 bases and J lost 6 bases. Per the germline V gene, CDR1 is SGHTA and CDR2 is FQGTGA.

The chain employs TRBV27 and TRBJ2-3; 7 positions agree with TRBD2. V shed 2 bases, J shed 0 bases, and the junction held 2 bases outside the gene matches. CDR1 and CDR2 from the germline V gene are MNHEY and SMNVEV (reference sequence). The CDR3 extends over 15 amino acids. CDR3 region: CASSLTGGSTDTQYF. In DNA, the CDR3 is TGTGCCAGCAGTTTAACGGGGGGAAGCACAGATACGCAGTATTTT.

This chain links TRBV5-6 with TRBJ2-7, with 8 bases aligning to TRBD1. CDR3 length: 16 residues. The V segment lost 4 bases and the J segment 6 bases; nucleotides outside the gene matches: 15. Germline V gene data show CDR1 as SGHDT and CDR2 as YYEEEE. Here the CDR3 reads CASSPMGAGGRGEQYV. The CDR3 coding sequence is TGTGCCAGCAGCCCCATGGGGGCAGGGGGCAGGGGCGAGCAGTACGTC.

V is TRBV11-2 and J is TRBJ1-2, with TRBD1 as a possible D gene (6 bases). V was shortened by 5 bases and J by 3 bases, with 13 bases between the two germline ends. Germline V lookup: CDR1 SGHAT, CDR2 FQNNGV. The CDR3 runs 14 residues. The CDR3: CASSPHWTDYGYTF. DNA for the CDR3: TGTGCCAGCAGCCCCCACTGGACAGACTATGGCTACACCTTC.

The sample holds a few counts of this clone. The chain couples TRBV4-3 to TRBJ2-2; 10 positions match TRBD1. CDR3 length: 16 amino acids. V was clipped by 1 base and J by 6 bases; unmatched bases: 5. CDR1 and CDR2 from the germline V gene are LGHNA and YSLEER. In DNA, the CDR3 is TGCGCCAGCAGCCAAGTAAGGACAGGGGGTCCCGGGGAGCTGTTTTTT. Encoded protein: CASSQVRTGGPGELFF.

The CDR3 reads CASSLTGTGTYEQYF. CDR3 in DNA: TGTGCCAGCAGCTTAACCGGGACAGGAACCTACGAGCAGTACTTC. The chain is built from TRBV7-3 and TRBJ2-7, with TRBD1 matching 8 bases. V was pared by 0 bases and J by 2 bases, with 3 bases of the junction left unmatched. CDR1 and CDR2 (germline): SGHTA, FQGTGA. There are 15 residues in the CDR3.

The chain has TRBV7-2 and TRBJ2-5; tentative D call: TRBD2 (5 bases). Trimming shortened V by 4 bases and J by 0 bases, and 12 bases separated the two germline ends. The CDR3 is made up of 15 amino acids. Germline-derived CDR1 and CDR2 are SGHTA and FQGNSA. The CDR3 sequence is CASSYSSGYQETQYF. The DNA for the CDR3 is TGTGCCAGCAGCTATAGCTCGGGGTACCAAGAGACCCAGTACTTC.

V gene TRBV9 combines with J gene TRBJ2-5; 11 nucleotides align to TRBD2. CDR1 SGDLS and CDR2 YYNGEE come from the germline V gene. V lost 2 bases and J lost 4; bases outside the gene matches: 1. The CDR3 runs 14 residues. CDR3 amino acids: CASSVSGGAETQYF. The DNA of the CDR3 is TGTGCCAGCAGCGTTAGCGGGGGGGCAGAGACCCAGTACTTC.

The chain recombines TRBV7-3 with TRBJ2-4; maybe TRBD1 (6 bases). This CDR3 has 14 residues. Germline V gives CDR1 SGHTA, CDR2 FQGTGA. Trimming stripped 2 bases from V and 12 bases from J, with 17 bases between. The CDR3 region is CASSLFGSEDSQYF. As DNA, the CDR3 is TGTGCCAGCAGCTTATTCGGGTCAGAGGACAGTCAGTACTTC.

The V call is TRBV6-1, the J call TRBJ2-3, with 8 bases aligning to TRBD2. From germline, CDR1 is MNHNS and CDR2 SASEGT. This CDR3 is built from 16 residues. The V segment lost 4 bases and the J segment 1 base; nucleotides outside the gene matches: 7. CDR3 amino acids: CASSGGVAGRTDTQYF. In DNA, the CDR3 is TGTGCCAGCAGTGGAGGGGTAGCGGGGCGCACAGATACGCAGTATTTT.

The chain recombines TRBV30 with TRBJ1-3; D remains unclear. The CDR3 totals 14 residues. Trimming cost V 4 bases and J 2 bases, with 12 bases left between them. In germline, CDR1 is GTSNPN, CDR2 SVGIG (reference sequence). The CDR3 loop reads CAWNSGSPGNTIYF. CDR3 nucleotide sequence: TGTGCCTGGAATAGCGGGAGCCCTGGAAACACCATATATTTT.

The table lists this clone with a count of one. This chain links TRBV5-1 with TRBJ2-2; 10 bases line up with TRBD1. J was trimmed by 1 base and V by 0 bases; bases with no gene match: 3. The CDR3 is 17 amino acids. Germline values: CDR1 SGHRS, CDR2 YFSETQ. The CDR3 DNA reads TGCGCCAGCAGCTTGGGGACAGGGGGAATGAACACCGGGGAGCTGTTTTTT. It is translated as CASSLGTGGMNTGELFF.

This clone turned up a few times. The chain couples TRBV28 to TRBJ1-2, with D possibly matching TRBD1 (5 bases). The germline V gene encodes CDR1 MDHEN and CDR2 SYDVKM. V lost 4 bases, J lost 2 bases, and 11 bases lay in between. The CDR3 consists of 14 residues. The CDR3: CASSYRDRNYGYTF. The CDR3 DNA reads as TGTGCCAGCAGTTACCGAGACAGAAACTATGGCTACACCTTC.

CDR3 protein: CASSLVGVTEAFF. The CDR3 DNA reads TGCGCCAGCAGCTTGGTCGGGGTTACTGAAGCTTTCTTT. The chain joins TRBV5-1 to TRBJ1-1, with unresolved D. The germline V gene encodes CDR1 SGHRS and CDR2 YFSETQ. V gave up 0 bases and J gave up 5 bases, with 8 bases separating them. The CDR3 totals 13 residues.

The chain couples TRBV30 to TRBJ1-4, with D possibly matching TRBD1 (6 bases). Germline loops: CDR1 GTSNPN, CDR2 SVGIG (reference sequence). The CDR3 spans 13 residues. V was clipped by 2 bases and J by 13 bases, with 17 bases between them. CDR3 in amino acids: CAWSSRGEVRLFF. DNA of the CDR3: TGTGCCTGGAGTTCCAGGGGAGAAGTGCGACTGTTTTTT.

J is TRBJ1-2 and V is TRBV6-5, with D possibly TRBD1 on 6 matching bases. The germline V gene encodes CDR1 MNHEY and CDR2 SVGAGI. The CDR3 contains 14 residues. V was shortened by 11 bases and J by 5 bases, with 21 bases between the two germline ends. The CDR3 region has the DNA TGTGCCGCTTACCGACAGGCCGCTAGGTATGGCTACACCTTC. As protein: CAAYRQAARYGYTF.

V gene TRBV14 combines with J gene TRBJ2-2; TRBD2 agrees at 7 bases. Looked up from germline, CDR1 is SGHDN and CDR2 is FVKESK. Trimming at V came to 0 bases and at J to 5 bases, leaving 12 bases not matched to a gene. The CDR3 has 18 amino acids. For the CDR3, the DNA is TGTGCCAGCAGCCAAGATGGGGTAGGAGCGGGGATTACCGGGGAGCTGTTTTTT. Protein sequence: CASSQDGVGAGITGELFF. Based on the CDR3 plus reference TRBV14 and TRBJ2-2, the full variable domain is EAGVTQFPSHSVIEKGQTVTLRCDPISGHDNLYWYRRVMGKEIKFLLHFVKESKQDESGMPNNRFLAERTGGTYSTLKVQPAELEDSGVYFCASSQDGVGAGITGELFFGEGSRLTVL.

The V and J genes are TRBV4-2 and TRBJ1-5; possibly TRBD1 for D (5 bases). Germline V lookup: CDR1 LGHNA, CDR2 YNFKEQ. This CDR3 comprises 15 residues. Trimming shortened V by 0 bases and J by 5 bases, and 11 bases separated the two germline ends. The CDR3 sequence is CASSQEVGLYQPQHF. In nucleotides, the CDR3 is TGTGCCAGCAGCCAAGAAGTGGGGCTTTATCAGCCCCAGCATTTT.